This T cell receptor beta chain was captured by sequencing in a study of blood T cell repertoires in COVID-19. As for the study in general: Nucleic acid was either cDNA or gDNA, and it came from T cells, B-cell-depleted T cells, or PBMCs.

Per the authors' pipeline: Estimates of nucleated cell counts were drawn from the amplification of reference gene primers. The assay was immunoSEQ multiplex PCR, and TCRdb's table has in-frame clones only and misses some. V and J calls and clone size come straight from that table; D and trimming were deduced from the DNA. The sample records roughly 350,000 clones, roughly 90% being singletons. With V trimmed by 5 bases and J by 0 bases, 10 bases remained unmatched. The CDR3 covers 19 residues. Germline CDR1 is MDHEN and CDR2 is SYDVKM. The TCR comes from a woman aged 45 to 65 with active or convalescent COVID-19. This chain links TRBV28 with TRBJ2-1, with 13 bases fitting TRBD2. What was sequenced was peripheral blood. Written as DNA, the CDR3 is TGTGCCAGCAGTCCCCTTGGACTAGCGGGAGCTAGCTCCTACAATGAGCAGTTCTTC. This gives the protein CASSPLGLAGASSYNEQFF.